Listed below are T cell receptor beta chains from one sample, sequenced in a study of blood T cell repertoires in COVID-19. Profiling relied on immunoSEQ multiplex PCR, and the TCRdb table lists in-frame clones only, not all of them. Of tens of thousands of clones in the sample, about 91% were seen once. Sequencing used peripheral blood. The receptors originated from a man aged 80 or over with acute or convalescent COVID-19. Each CDR3 is given with its conserved first and last residue. Fields, in order: clone size, J gene, D gene, V gene, CDR3 protein, CDR3 DNA. The D gene is left open where the match is weak. Rows may omit the clone size; those that give it use once, few, many or a size class.

>once|TRBJ2-5|-|TRBV29-1
CSVEDPVETQYF
TGCAGCGTTGAAGATCCGGTGGAGACCCAGTACTTC
>-|TRBJ2-2|TRBD2|TRBV4-2
CASSPQGLAKSGELFF
TGTGCCAGCAGCCCCCAAGGACTAGCGAAGTCCGGGGAGCTGTTTTTT
>-|TRBJ2-1|TRBD2|TRBV11-2
CASSPSRTSLFNEQFF
TGTGCCAGCAGCCCCAGCCGGACTAGCTTGTTCAATGAGCAGTTCTTC
>-|TRBJ1-1|-|TRBV30
CAWTRGGTEAFF
TGTGCCTGGACTAGGGGGGGGACTGAAGCTTTCTTT
>-|TRBJ2-7|-|TRBV6-5
CASSYSRSSSYEQYF
TGTGCCAGCAGTTACTCCCGGTCTAGCTCCTACGAGCAGTACTTC
>-|TRBJ1-2|-|TRBV5-1
CASSPSTGPSGYTF
TGCGCCAGCAGCCCATCTACGGGTCCGAGTGGCTACACCTTC
>-|TRBJ2-3|TRBD2|TRBV29-1
CSVGLAGGPDTQYF
TGCAGCGTTGGTTTGGCGGGAGGGCCCGATACGCAGTATTTT
>-|TRBJ2-1|-|TRBV19
CASSIRRGRERGYNEQFF
TGTGCCAGTAGTATCCGGAGGGGGAGGGAGAGGGGATACAATGAGCAGTTCTTC
>-|TRBJ2-4|TRBD2|TRBV15
CATSTGLVLTVDIAKNIQYF
TGTGCCACCAGCACTGGACTAGTCCTGACGGTTGATATAGCCAAAAACATTCAGTACTTC
>once|TRBJ2-5|-|TRBV3-1/TRBV3-2
CASSRGGGSQETQYF
TGTGCCAGCAGCCGGGGGGGCGGTTCCCAAGAGACCCAGTACTTC
>-|TRBJ1-1|TRBD1|TRBV12-3/TRBV12-4
CASSPSDRGQYFF
TGTGCCAGCAGTCCTTCCGACAGGGGGCAGTATTTCTTT
>-|TRBJ1-5|-|TRBV10-2
CASSEPYNQPQHF
TGCGCCAGCAGTGAGCCCTACAATCAGCCCCAGCATTTT
>once|TRBJ2-1|TRBD2|TRBV7-7
CASSSSGNTEQFF
TGTGCCAGCAGCTCAAGCGGGAACACTGAGCAGTTCTTC
>-|TRBJ2-7|TRBD1|TRBV24-1
CATAGTGGGEQYF
TGTGCCACCGCCGGGACAGGGGGTGGCGAGCAGTACTTC
>-|TRBJ1-4|-|TRBV7-8
CASSLALTTNEKLFF
TGTGCCAGCAGCTTAGCCCTTACAACTAATGAAAAACTGTTTTTT
>-|TRBJ2-1|-|TRBV20-1
CSARSDNEQFF
TGCAGTGCTAGATCTGACAATGAGCAGTTCTTC
>once|TRBJ1-2|-|TRBV11-1
CASSSDTNYGYTF
TGTGCCAGCAGCTCTGACACGAACTATGGCTACACCTTC